This TCR beta chain was captured by sequencing in a study of T cell responses to AZD1222 COVID-19 vaccine. Study observations and caveats: Increased Spike-specific TCR breadth and depth were observed after two AZD1222 doses. Of the AZD1222 recipients, only 5 to 7 were seropositive at baseline. Regions left unmutated in variants are reportedly the target of nearly half of spike-specific TCRs.

Germline V gene lookup returns CDR1 LGHNA and CDR2 YSLEER. CDR3 size: 15 residues. V dropped 2 bases and J dropped 7; count of bases not matched to a gene: 7. In regard to this clone: Its specificity is unknown.

Profiling relied on immunoSEQ multiplex PCR, and the TCRdb table lists in-frame clones only, not all of them. The sample shows about 130,000 clones, 85% to 95% of them seen only once. V gene TRBV4-3 combines with J gene TRBJ1-4; 7 bases fit TRBD1. Sample: peripheral blood, taken 28 days after the second AZD1222 dose. The clonotype comes from an adult who received the AZD1222 COVID-19 vaccine. In DNA form, the CDR3 reads TGCGCCAGCAGCCAATTCCCCAGGGGGAGTGAAAAACTGTTTTTT. Translation: CASSQFPRGSEKLFF.